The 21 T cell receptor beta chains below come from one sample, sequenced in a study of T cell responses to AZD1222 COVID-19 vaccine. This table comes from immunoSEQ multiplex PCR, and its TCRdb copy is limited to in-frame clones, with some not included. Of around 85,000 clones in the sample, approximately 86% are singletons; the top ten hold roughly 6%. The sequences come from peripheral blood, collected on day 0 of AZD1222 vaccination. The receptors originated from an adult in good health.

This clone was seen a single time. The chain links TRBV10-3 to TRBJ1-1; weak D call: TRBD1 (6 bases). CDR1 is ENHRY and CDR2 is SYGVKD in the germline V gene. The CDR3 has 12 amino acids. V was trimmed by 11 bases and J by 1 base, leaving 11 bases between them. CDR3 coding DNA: TGTGCCGTCCGGGGGCAGAACACTGAAGCTTTCTTT. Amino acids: CAVRGQNTEAFF.

The DNA for the CDR3 is TGCGCCAGCAGCCAAGATAGACTGAACACCGGGGAGCTGTTTTTT. It is translated as CASSQDRLNTGELFF. The chain carries TRBV4-3 and TRBJ2-2; D unresolved. Germline CDR1 reads LGHNA; CDR2 reads YSLEER. The CDR3 spans 15 residues. Trimming removed 0 bases from V and 1 base from J, with 6 bases in between.

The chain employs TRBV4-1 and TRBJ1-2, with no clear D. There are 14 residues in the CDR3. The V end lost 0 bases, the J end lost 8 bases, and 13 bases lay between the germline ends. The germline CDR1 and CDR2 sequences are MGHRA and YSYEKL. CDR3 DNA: TGCGCCAGCAGCCAAGATCGTTTCAAAAGGGGCTACACCTTC. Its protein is CASSQDRFKRGYTF.

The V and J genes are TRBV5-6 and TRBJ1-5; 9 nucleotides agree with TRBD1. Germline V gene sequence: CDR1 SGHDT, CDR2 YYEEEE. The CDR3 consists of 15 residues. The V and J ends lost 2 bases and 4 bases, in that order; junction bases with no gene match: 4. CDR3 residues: CASSFGTGKNQPQHF. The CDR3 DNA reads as TGTGCCAGCAGCTTCGGGACAGGGAAAAATCAGCCCCAGCATTTT.

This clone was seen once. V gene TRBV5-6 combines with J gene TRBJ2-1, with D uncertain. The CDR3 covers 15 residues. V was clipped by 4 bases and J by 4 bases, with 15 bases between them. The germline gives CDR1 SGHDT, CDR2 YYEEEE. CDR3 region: CASSPGRGGYNEQFF. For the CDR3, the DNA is TGTGCCAGCAGCCCCGGGCGAGGTGGGTACAATGAGCAGTTCTTC.

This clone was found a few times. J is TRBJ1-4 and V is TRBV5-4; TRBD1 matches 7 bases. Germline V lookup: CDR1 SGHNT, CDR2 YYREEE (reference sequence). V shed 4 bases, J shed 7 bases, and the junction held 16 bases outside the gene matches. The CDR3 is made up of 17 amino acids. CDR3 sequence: CASSQGGGGFQSEKLFF. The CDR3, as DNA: TGTGCCAGCAGCCAAGGGGGAGGGGGCTTTCAGAGTGAAAAACTGTTTTTT.

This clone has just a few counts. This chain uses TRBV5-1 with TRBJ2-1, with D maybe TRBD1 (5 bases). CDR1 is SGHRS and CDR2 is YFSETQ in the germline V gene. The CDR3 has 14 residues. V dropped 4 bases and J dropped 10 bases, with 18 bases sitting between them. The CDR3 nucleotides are TGCGCCAGCAGCACGGACGGTGCAGGGTGGGAGCAGTTCTTC. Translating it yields CASSTDGAGWEQFF.

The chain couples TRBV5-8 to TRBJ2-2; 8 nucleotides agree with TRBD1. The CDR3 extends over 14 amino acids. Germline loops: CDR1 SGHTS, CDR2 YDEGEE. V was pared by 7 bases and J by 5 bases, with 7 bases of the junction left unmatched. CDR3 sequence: CASLRQGLTGELFF. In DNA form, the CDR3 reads TGTGCCAGCCTTCGACAGGGGTTGACCGGGGAGCTGTTTTTT.

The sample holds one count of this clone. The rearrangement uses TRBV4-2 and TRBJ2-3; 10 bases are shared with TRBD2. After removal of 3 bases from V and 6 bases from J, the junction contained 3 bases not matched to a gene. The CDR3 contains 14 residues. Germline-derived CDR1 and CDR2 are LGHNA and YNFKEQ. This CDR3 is CASSQGTSADTQYF. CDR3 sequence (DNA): TGTGCCAGCAGCCAGGGGACTAGCGCGGATACGCAGTATTTT.

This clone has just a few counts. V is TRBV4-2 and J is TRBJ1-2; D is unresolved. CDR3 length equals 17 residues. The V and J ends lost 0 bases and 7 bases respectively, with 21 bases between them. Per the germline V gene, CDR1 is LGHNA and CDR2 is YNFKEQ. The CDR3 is CASSQDSAVQFLGGYTF. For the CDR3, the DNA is TGTGCCAGCAGCCAAGACTCGGCGGTACAGTTCCTTGGTGGCTACACCTTC.

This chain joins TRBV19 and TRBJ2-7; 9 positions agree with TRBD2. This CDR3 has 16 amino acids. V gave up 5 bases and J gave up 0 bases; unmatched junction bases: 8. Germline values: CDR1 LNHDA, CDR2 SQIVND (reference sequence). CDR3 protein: CASSSAGGISSYEQYF. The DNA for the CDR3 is TGTGCCAGTAGTTCAGCGGGAGGTATTAGCTCCTACGAGCAGTACTTC.

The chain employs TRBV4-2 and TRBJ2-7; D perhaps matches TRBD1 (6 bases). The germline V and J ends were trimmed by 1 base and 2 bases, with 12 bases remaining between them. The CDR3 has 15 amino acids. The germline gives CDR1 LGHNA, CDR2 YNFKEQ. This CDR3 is CASSQVKGQTYEQYF. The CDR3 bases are TGTGCCAGCAGCCAAGTGAAGGGACAAACCTACGAGCAGTACTTC.

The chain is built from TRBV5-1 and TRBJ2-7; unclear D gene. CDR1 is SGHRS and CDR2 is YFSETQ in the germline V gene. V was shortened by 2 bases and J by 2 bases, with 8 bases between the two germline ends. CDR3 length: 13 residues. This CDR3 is CASSFGRAYEQYF. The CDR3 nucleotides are TGCGCCAGCAGCTTTGGCCGAGCCTACGAGCAGTACTTC.

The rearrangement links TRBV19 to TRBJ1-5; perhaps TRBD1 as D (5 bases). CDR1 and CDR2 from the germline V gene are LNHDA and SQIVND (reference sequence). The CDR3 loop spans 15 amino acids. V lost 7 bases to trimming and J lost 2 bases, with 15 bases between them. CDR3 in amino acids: CASNLGGAGNQPQHF. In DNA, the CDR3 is TGTGCCAGTAACCTAGGAGGGGCGGGCAATCAGCCCCAGCATTTT.

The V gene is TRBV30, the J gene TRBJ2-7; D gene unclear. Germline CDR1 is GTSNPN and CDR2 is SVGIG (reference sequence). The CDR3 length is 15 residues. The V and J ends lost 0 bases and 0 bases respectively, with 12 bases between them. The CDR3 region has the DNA TGTGCCTGGAGTGTACTTTCGGCTCGCTCCTACGAGCAGTACTTC. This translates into CAWSVLSARSYEQYF.

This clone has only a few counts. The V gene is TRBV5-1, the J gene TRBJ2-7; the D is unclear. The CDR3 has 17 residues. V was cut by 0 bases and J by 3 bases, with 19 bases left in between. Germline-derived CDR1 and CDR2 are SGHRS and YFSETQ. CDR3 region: CASSLAPASASGYEQYF. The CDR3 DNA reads TGCGCCAGCAGCTTGGCCCCCGCCTCGGCGTCCGGCTACGAGCAGTACTTC.

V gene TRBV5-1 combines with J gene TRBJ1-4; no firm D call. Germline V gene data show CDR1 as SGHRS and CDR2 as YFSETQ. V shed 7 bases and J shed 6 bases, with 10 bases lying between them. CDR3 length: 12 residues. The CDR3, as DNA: TGCGCCAGCTCCGCGGGTGATGAAAAACTGTTTTTT. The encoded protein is CASSAGDEKLFF.

The CDR3 loop is CASSVRTGKEETQYF. CDR3 nucleotides: TGTGCCAGCAGCGTACGGACAGGGAAGGAAGAGACCCAGTACTTC. The chain joins TRBV9 to TRBJ2-5; TRBD1 agrees at 8 bases. Looked up from germline, CDR1 is SGDLS and CDR2 is YYNGEE. V was pared by 1 base and J by 3 bases, with 5 bases of the junction left unmatched. The CDR3 contains 15 residues.

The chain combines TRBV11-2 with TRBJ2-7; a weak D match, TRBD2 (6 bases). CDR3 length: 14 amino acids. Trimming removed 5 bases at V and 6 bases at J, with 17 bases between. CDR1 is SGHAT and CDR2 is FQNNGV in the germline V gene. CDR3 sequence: CASSRAAARGEQYF. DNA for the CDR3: TGTGCCAGCAGCCGGGCTGCGGCGCGGGGCGAGCAGTACTTC. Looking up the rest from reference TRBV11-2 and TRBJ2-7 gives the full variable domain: EAGVAQSPRYKIIEKRQSVAFWCNPISGHATLYWYQQILGQGPKLLIQFQNNGVVDDSQLPKDRFSAERLKGVDSTLKIQPAKLEDSAVYLCASSRAAARGEQYFGPGTRLTVT.

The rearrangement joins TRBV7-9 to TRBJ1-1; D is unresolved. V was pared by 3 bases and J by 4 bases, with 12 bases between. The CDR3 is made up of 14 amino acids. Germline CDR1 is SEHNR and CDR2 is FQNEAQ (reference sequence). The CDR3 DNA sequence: TGTGCCAGCAGCTTTACCACCCGCGGCACTGAAGCTTTCTTT. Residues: CASSFTTRGTEAFF.

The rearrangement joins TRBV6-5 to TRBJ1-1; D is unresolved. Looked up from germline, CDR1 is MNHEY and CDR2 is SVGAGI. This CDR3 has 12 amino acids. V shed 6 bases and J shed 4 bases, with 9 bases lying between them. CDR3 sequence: CASSLIGTEAFF. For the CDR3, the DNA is TGTGCCAGCAGCCTTATTGGCACTGAAGCTTTCTTT.